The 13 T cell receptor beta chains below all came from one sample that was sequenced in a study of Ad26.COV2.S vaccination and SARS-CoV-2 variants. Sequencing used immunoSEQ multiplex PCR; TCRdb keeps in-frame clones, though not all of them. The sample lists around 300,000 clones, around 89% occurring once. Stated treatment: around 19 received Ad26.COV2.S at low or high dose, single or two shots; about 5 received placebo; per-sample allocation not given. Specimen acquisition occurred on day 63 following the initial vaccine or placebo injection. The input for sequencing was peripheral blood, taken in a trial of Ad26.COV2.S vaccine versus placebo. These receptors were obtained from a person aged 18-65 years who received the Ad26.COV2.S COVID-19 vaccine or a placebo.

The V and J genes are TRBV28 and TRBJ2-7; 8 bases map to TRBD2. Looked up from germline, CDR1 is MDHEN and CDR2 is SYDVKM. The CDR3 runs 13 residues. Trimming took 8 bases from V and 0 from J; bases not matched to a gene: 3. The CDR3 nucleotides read TGTGCCAGCCATAGCGGGGCCTCCTACGAGCAGTACTTC. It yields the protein CASHSGASYEQYF.

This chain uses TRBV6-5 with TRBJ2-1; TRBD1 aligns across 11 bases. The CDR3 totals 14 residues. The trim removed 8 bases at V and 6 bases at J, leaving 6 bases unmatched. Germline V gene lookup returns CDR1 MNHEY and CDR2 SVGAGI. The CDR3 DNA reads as TGTGCCAGCGATACCGGGACAGGGGGCAATGAGCAGTTCTTC. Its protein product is CASDTGTGGNEQFF.

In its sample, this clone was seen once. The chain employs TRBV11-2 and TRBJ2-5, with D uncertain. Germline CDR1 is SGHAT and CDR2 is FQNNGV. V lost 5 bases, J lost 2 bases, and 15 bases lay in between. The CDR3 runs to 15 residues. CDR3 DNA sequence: TGTGCCAGCAGCCCTATTGTTGGGGTTCAAGAGACCCAGTACTTC. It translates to CASSPIVGVQETQYF.

CDR3: CAISEPAGFQETQYF. In DNA form, the CDR3 reads TGTGCCATCAGTGAGCCGGCAGGTTTCCAAGAGACCCAGTACTTC. The chain combines TRBV10-3 with TRBJ2-5; D is unclear. The CDR3 length is 15 residues. V gave up 2 bases and J gave up 1 base, with 11 bases separating them. The germline gives CDR1 ENHRY, CDR2 SYGVKD.

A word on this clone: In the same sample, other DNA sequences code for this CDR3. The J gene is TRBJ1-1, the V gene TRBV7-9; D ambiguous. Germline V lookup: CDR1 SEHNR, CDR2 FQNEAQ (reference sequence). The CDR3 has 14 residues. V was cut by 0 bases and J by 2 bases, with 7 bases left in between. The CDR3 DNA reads TGTGCCAGCAGCTTAGCGGCCTCCAACACTGAAGCTTTCTTT. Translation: CASSLAASNTEAFF.

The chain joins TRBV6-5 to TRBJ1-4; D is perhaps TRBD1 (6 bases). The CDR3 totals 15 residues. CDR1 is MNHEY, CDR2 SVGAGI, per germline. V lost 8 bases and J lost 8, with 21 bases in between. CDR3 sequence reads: CASVFEGGFGEKLFF. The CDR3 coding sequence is TGTGCCAGCGTCTTCGAGGGGGGGTTTGGGGAAAAACTGTTTTTT.

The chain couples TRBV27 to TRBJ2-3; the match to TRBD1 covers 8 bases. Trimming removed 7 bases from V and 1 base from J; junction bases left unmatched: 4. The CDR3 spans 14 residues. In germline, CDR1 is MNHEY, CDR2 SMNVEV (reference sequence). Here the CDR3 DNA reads TGTGCCAGCACCCCGGACAGGGGCACAGATACGCAGTATTTT. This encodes CASTPDRGTDTQYF.

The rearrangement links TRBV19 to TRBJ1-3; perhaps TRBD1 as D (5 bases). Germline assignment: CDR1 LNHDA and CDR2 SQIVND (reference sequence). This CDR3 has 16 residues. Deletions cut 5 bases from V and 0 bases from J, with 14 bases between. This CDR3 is CASSEEQDHSGNTIYF. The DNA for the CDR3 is TGTGCCAGTAGTGAAGAACAGGACCACTCTGGAAACACCATATATTTT.

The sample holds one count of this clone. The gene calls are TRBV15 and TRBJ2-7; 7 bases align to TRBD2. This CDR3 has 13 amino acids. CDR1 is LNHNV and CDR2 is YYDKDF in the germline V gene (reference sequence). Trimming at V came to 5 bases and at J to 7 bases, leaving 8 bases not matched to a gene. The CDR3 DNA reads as TGTGCCACCAGCTGGCGGGGGTCGTGGGAGCAGTACTTC. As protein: CATSWRGSWEQYF.

The CDR3 reads CASYTGGTDTQYF. The CDR3 bases are TGTGCCAGCTATACAGGGGGCACAGATACGCAGTATTTT. The chain recombines TRBV5-5 with TRBJ2-3; 7 nucleotides agree with TRBD1. V trimming: 7 bases; J trimming: 1 base; junction bases outside the gene matches: 3. Germline-derived CDR1 and CDR2 are SGHKS and YYEKEE (reference sequence). The CDR3 loop spans 13 amino acids.

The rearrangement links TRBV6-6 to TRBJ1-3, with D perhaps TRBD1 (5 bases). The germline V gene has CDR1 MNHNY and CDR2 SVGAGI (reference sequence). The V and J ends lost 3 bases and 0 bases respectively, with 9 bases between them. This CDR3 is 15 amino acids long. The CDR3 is CASSYPDSSGNTIYF. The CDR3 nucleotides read TGTGCCAGCAGTTATCCCGACAGCTCTGGAAACACCATATATTTT.

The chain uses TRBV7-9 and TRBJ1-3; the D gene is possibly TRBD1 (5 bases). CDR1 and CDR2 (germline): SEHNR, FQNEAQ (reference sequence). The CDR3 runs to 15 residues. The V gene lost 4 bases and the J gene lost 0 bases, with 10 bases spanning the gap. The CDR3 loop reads CASSWQGSSGNTIYF. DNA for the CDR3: TGTGCCAGCAGCTGGCAGGGTAGCTCTGGAAACACCATATATTTT.

As DNA, the CDR3 is TGTGCCAGCAGCTTGAGGGACCCTTGGGATGGCTACACCTTC. This codes for CASSLRDPWDGYTF. The V call is TRBV5-4, the J call TRBJ1-2, with D maybe TRBD1 (5 bases). The CDR3 totals 14 residues. Germline loops: CDR1 SGHNT, CDR2 YYREEE (reference sequence). The V and J ends lost 1 base and 6 bases respectively, with 13 bases between them.